This T cell receptor (beta chain) is drawn from a study of shared T cell receptors in the human thymus. This table comes from immunoSEQ multiplex PCR, and its TCRdb copy is limited to in-frame clones, with some not included. Among about 660,000 clones listed, roughly 88% were seen once. The CDR3 consists of 16 residues. Germline CDR1 reads SGHAT; CDR2 reads FQNNGV. Trimming pared 5 bases from V and 3 bases from J, leaving 20 bases between. These data were also reused for a study on human thymus T cells. That study reports: Donors were healthy Finnish infants having corrective surgery for congenital heart defects. Thymic tissue was derived from resections collected during corrective heart surgery. Blood and thymic repertoires both appeared biased in V and J gene usage. Related work showed strongly overlapping thymic repertoires across unrelated individuals.

The chain joins TRBV11-2 to TRBJ2-7; D gene unclear. Input material: thymocytes. The TCR comes from a boy younger than two with a congenital heart defect. The CDR3 nucleotides are TGTGCCAGCAGCCCTACCCCGTCCCAGGCTTACTACGAGCAGTACTTC. It encodes CASSPTPSQAYYEQYF.